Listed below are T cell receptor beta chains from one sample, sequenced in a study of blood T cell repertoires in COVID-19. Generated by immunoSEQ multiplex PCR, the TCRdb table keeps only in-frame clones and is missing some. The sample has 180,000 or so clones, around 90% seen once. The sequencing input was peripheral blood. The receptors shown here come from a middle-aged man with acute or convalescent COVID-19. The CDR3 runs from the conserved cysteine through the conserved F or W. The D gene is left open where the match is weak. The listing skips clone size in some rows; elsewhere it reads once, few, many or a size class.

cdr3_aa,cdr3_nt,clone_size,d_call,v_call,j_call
CASSSGGVGTQYF,TGTGCCAGCAGTTCCGGAGGGGTAGGGACCCAGTACTTC,.,.,TRBV27,TRBJ2-5
CASSQRAPGSPLHF,TGTGCCAGCAGCCAACGGGCCCCGGGGTCACCCCTCCACTTT,.,.,TRBV3-1/TRBV3-2,TRBJ1-6
CASGLYGSESSGNTIYF,TGTGCTAGTGGTTTGTATGGCAGCGAAAGCTCTGGAAACACCATATATTTT,.,.,TRBV12-5,TRBJ1-3
CASSSSGQGSKTQYF,TGTGCCAGCAGTTCCTCGGGACAGGGGTCAAAGACCCAGTACTTC,.,TRBD1,TRBV6-5,TRBJ2-5
CASSQLAGVYNEQFF,TGCGCCAGCAGCCAACTAGCGGGGGTCTACAATGAGCAGTTCTTC,once,TRBD2,TRBV4-3,TRBJ2-1
CASSQDLEAQYF,TGTGCCAGCAGCCAAGATCTGGAGGCGCAGTACTTC,.,.,TRBV3-1/TRBV3-2,TRBJ2-7
CASSPTSARVQFF,TGTGCCAGCAGCCCCACTAGCGCCAGGGTGCAGTTCTTC,.,TRBD2,TRBV5-6,TRBJ2-1
CASSDPSRKGYNEQFF,TGTGCCAGCAGTGATCCCTCGAGGAAGGGGTACAATGAGCAGTTCTTC,few,.,TRBV6-1,TRBJ2-1
CASSSGSDYGYTF,TGCGCCAGCAGTTCTGGGAGCGACTATGGCTACACCTTC,.,.,TRBV5-1,TRBJ1-2
CASSIAVNQPQHF,TGTGCCAGTAGTATCGCAGTAAATCAGCCCCAGCATTTT,.,.,TRBV19,TRBJ1-5
CASYRGRNEQFF,TGTGCCAGTTATAGGGGGCGGAATGAGCAGTTCTTC,.,TRBD1,TRBV6-6,TRBJ2-1
CAWSLTGGIRETQYF,TGTGCCTGGAGTTTGACAGGGGGCATAAGAGAGACCCAGTACTTC,.,TRBD1,TRBV30,TRBJ2-5
CATSDGGVYEQFF,TGTGCCACCAGTGATGGAGGCGTCTATGAGCAGTTCTTC,.,.,TRBV24-1,TRBJ2-1
CASRKSGVLTEQFF,TGTGCCAGCAGGAAAAGCGGGGTTTTAACTGAGCAGTTCTTC,.,TRBD2,TRBV6-1,TRBJ2-1
CASSEGGGLTYEQYF,TGTGCCAGCAGCGAAGGGGGCGGGTTAACCTACGAGCAGTACTTC,.,TRBD1,TRBV9,TRBJ2-7
CASSPPGWGGGELFF,TGTGCCAGCAGCCCCCCGGGCTGGGGAGGCGGGGAGCTGTTTTTT,.,.,TRBV7-9,TRBJ2-2